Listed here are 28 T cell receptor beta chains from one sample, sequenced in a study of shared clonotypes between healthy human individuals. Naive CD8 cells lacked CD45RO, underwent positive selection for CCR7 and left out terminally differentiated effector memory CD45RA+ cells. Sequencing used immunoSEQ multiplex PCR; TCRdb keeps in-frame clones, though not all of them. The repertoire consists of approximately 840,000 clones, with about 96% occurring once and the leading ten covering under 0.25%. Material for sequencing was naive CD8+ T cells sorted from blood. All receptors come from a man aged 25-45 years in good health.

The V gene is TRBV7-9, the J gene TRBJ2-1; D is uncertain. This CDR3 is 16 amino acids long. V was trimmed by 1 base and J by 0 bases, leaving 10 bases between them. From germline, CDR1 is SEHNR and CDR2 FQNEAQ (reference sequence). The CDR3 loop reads CASSLDVQSSYNEQFF. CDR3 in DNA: TGTGCCAGCAGCTTAGACGTACAAAGCTCCTACAATGAGCAGTTCTTC.

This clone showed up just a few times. For the CDR3, the DNA is TGTGCCATCAGTGAGGCCCAAGAGACCCAGTACTTC. Protein: CAISEAQETQYF. The rearrangement links TRBV10-3 to TRBJ2-5; no clear D. The CDR3 contains 12 residues. Per the germline V gene, CDR1 is ENHRY and CDR2 is SYGVKD. The ends were cut back, 2 bases at V and 1 base at J, with 2 bases in the middle.

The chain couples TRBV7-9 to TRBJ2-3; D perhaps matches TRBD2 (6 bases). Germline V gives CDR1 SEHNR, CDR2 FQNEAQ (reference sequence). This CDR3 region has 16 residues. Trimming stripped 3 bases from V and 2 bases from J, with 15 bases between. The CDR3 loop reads CASSFPRLAATDTQYF. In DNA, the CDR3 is TGTGCCAGCAGCTTCCCCCGTTTAGCGGCCACAGATACGCAGTATTTT.

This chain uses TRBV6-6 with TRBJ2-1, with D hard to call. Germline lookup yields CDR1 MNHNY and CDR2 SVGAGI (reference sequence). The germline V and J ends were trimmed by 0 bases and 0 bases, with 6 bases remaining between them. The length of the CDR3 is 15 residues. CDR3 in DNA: TGTGCCAGCAGTTACTCGGTGAACTCCTACAATGAGCAGTTCTTC. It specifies CASSYSVNSYNEQFF.

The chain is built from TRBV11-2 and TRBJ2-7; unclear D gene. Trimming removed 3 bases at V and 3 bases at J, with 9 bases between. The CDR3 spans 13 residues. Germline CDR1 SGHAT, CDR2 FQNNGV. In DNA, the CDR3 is TGTGCCAGCAGCTTGGGGATCAACTACGAGCAGTACTTC. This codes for CASSLGINYEQYF.

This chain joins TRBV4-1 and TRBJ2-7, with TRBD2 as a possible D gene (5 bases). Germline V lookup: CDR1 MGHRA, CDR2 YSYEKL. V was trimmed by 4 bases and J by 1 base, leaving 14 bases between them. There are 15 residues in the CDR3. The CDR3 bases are TGCGCCAGCAGCCCGGGGAGTCATAGTTCCTACGAGCAGTACTTC. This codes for CASSPGSHSSYEQYF.

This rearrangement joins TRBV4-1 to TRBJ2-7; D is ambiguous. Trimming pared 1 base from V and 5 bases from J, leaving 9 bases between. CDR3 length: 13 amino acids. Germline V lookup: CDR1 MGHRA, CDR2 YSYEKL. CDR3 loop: CASSQVVSNEQYF. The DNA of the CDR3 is TGCGCCAGCAGCCAAGTAGTGTCGAACGAGCAGTACTTC.

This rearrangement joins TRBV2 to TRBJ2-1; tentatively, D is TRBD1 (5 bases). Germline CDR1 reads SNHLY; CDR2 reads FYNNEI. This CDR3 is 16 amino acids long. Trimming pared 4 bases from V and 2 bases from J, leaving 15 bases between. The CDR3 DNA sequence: TGTGCCAGCAGTGGAATTGGGGCGCAACCCTACAATGAGCAGTTCTTC. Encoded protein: CASSGIGAQPYNEQFF.

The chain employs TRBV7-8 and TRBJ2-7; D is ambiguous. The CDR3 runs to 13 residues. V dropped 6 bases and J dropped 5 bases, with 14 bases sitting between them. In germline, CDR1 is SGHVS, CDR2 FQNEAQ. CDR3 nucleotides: TGTGCCAGCAGTGAGACGGTTGGAGACGAGCAGTACTTC. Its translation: CASSETVGDEQYF.

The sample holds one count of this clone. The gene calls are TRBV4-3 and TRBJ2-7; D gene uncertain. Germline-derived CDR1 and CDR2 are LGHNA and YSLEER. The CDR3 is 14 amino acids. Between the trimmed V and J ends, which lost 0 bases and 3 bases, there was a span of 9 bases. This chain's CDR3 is CASSQDFVGYEQYF. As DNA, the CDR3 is TGCGCCAGCAGCCAAGATTTCGTGGGCTACGAGCAGTACTTC.

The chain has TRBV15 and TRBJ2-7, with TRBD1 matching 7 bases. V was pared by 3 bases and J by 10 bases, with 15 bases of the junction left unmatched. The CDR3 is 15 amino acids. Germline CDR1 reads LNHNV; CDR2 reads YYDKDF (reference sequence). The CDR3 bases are TGTGCCACCAGCAGGGGACAGCAGCCTACCTTACGTCAGTACTTC. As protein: CATSRGQQPTLRQYF.

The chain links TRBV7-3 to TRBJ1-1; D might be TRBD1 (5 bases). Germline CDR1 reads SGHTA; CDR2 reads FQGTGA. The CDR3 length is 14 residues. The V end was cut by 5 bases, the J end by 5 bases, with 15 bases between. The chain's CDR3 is CASSQPGAGTEAFF. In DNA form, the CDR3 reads TGTGCCAGCAGCCAGCCTGGGGCCGGGACTGAAGCTTTCTTT.

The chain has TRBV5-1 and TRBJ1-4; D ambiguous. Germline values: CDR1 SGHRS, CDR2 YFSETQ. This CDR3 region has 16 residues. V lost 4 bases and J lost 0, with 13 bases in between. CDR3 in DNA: TGCGCCAGCAGCCATCAATGGTCCGCAACTAATGAAAAACTGTTTTTT. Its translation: CASSHQWSATNEKLFF.

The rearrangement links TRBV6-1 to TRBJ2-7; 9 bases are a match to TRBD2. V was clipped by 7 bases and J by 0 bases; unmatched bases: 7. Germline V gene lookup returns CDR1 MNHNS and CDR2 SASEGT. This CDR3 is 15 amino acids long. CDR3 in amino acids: CASNGLAYSSYEQYF. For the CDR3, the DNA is TGTGCCAGCAATGGACTAGCGTATAGCTCCTACGAGCAGTACTTC.

CDR3 loop: CASHLDRDYEQYF. For the CDR3, the DNA is TGTGCCAGCCACCTGGACAGGGACTACGAGCAGTACTTC. The chain joins TRBV11-2 to TRBJ2-7, with 8 bases matching TRBD1. Germline lookup yields CDR1 SGHAT and CDR2 FQNNGV. V lost 8 bases to trimming and J lost 3 bases; unmatched junction nucleotides: 6. The CDR3 length is 13 residues.

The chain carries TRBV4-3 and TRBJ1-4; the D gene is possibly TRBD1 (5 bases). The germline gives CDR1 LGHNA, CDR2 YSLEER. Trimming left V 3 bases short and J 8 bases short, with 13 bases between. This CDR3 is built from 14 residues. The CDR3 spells CASSQDVTEEKLFF. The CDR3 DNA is TGCGCCAGCAGCCAGGACGTGACAGAGGAAAAACTGTTTTTT.

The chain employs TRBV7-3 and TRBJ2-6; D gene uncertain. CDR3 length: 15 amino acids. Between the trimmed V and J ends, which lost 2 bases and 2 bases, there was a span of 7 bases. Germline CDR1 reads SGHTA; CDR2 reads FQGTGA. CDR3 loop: CASSLSKTGANVLTF. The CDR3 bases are TGTGCCAGCAGCTTATCAAAGACTGGGGCCAACGTCCTGACTTTC.

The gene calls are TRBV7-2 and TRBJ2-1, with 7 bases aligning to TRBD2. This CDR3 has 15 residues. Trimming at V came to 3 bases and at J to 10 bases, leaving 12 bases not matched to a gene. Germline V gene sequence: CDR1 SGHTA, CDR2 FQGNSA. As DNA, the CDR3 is TGTGCCAGCAGCTTCCCTGGGAGGGCTTTGAGGGAGCAGTTCTTC. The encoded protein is CASSFPGRALREQFF.

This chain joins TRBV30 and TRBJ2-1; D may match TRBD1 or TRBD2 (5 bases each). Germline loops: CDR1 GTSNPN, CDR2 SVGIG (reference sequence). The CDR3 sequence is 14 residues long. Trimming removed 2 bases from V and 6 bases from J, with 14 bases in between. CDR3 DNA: TGTGCCTGGAGTCAACAGGTGGGAGCCAATGAGCAGTTCTTC. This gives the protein CAWSQQVGANEQFF.

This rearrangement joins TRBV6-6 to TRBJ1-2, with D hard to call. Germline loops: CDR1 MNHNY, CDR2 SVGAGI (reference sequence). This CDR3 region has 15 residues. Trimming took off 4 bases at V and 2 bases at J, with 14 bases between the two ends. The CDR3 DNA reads TGTGCCAGCAGTTCCCAGTCTGGGCAGAACTATGGCTACACCTTC. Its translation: CASSSQSGQNYGYTF.

The CDR3, as DNA: TGTGCCAGCTCACCACGTACAGGGGCCTTGCCTTTGAACACCGGGGAGCTGTTTTTT. As protein: CASSPRTGALPLNTGELFF. The rearrangement joins TRBV18 to TRBJ2-2; TRBD1 agrees at 7 bases. The germline CDR1 and CDR2 sequences are KGHSH and LQKENI. This CDR3 is 19 amino acids long. Losses at the gene ends were 1 base for V and 1 base for J; bases not matched to a gene: 12.

CDR3 coding DNA: TGTGCCAGCAGTTACTGGGGGAACCCGGGGAATGAGCAGTTCTTC. It is translated as CASSYWGNPGNEQFF. This chain uses TRBV6-6 with TRBJ2-1, with D possibly being TRBD1 or TRBD2 (5 bases each). Germline CDR1 and CDR2: MNHNY and SVGAGI (reference sequence). V was trimmed by 1 base and J by 7 bases, leaving 14 bases between them. This CDR3 is 15 amino acids long.

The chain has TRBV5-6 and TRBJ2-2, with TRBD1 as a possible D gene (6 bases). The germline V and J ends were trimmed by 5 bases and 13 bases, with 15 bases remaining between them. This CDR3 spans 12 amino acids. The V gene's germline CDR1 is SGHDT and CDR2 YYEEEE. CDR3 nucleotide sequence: TGTGCCAGCAGGACAGGCCCCGGCGTGCTGTTTTTT. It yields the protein CASRTGPGVLFF.

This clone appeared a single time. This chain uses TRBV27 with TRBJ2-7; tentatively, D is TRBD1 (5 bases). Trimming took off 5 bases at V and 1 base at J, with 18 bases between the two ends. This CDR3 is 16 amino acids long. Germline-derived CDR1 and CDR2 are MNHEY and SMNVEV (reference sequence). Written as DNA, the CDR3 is TGTGCCAGCAGTCCTCGGCAGGGCCCTTGGTCCTACGAGCAGTACTTC. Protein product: CASSPRQGPWSYEQYF.

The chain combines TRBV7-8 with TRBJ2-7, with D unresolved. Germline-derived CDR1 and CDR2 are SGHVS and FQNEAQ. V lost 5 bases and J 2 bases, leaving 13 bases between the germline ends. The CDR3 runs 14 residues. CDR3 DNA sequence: TGTGCCAGCAGCCCCCCGAATCCTCCCTACGAGCAGTACTTC. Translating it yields CASSPPNPPYEQYF.

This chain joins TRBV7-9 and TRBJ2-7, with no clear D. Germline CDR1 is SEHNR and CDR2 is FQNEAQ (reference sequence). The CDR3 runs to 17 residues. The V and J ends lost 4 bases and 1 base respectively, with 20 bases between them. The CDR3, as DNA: TGTGCCAGCAGCTCCCACGGGCTGGGTAAAGAATCCTACGAGCAGTACTTC. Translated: CASSSHGLGKESYEQYF.

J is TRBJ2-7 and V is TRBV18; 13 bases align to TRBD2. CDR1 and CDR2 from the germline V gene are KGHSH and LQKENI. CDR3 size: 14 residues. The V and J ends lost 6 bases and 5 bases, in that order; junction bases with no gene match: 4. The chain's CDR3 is CASSDGLAGDEQYF. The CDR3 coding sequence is TGTGCCAGCTCGGACGGACTAGCGGGAGACGAGCAGTACTTC. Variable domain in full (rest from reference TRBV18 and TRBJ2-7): NAGVMQNPRHLVRRRGQEARLRCSPMKGHSHVYWYRQLPEEGLKFMVYLQKENIIDESGMPKERFSAEFPKEGPSILRIQQVVRGDSAAYFCASSDGLAGDEQYFGPGTRLTVT.

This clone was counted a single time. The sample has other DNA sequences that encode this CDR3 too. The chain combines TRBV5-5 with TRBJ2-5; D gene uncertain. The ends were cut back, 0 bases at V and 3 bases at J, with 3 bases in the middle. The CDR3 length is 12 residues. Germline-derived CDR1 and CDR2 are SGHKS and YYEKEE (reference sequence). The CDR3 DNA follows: TGTGCCAGCAGCTTGGGAGAAGAGACCCAGTACTTC. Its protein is CASSLGEETQYF.